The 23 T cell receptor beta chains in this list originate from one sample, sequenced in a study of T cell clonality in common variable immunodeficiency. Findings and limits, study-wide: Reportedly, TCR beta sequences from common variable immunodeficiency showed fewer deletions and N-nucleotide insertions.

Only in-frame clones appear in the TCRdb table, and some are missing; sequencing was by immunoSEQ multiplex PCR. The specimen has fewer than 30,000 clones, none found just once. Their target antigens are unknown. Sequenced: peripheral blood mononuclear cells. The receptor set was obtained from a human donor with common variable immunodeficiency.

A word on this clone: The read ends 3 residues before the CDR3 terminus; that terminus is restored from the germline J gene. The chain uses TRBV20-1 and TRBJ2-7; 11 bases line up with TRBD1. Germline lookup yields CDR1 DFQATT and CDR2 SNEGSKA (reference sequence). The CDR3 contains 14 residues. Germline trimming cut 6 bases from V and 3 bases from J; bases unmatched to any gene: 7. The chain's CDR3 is CSAGLGTGGYEQYF. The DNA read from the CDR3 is TGCAGTGCGGGTCTCGGGACAGGGGGCTACGAG.

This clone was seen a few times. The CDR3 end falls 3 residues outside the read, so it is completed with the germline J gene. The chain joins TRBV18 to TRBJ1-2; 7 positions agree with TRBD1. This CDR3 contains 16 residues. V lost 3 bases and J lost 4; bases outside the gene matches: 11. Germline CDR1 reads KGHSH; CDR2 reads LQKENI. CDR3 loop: CASSPRPTGLAYGYTF. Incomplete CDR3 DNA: TGTGCCAGCTCACCCCGACCGACAGGGTTGGCCTATGGC.

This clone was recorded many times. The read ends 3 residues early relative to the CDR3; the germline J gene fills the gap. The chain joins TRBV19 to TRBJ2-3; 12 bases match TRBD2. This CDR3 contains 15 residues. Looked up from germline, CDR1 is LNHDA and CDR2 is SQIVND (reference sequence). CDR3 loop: CASSIGLAGVGTQYF. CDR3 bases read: TGTGCCAGTAGTATAGGACTAGCGGGAGTCGGGACG. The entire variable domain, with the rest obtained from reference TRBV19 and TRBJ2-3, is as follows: DGGITQSPKYLFRKEGQNVTLSCEQNLNHDAMYWYRQDPGQGLRLIYYSQIVNDFQKGDIAEGYSVSREKKESFPLTVTSAQKNPTAFYLCASSIGLAGVGTQYFGPGTRLTVL.

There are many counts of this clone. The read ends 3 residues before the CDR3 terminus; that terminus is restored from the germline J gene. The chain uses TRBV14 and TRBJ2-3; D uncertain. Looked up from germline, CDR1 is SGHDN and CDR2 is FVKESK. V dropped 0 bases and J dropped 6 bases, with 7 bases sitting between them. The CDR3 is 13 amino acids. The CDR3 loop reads CASSQDFRDTQYF. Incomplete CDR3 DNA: TGTGCCAGCAGCCAAGATTTCCGGGATACG.

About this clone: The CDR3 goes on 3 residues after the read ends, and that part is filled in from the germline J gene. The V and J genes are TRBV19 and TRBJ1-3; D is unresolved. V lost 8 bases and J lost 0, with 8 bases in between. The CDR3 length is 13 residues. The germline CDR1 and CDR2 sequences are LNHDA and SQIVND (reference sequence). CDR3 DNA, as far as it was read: TGTGCCAGTTCAGAGAGCTCTGGAAACACC. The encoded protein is CASSESSGNT. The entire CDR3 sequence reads CASSESSGNTIYF.

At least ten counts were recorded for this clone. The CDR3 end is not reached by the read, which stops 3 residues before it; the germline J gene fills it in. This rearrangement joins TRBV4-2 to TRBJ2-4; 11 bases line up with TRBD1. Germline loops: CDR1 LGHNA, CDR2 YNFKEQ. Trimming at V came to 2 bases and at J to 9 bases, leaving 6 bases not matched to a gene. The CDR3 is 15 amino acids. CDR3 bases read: TGTGCCAGCAGCCAACCGGGACAGGGGGTCGGCATT. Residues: CASSQPGQGVGI. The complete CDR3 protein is CASSQPGQGVGIQYF.

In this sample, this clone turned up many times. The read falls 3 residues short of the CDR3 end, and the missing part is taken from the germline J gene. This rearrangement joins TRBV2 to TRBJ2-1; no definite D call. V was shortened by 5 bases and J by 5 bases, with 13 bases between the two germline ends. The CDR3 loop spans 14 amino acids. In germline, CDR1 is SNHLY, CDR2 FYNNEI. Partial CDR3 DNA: TGTGCCAGCAGTCCTACTGGGCTAAACAATGAG. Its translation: CASSPTGLNNE. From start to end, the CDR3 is CASSPTGLNNEQFF.

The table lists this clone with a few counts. CDR3 loop: CASKGRGTGNTEAFF. CDR3 DNA, as far as it was read: TGTGCCAGTAAGGGGAGGGGGACCGGGAACACTGAA. This chain connects TRBV19 to TRBJ1-1, with a tentative D call TRBD1 (6 bases). Read coverage stops 3 residues before the CDR3 terminus; the germline J gene supplies the remainder. CDR1 and CDR2 (germline): LNHDA, SQIVND (reference sequence). Trimming took 7 bases from V and 1 from J, leaving 16 bases between them. The length of the CDR3 is 15 residues.

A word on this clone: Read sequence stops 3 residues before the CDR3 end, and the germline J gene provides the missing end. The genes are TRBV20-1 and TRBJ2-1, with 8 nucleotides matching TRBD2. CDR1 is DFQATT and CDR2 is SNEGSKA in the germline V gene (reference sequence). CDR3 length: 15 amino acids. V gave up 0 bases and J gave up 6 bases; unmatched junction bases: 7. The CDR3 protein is CSARDWIAGTNEQFF. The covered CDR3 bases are TGCAGTGCTAGAGATTGGATAGCGGGGACCAATGAG.

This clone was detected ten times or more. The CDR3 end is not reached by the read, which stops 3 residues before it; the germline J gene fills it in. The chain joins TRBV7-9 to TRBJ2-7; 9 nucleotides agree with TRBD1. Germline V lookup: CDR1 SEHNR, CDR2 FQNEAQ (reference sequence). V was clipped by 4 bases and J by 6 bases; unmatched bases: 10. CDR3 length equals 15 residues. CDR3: CASSSQQGAGSEQYF. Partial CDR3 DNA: TGTGCCAGCAGCTCGCAACAGGGGGCGGGTTCCGAG.

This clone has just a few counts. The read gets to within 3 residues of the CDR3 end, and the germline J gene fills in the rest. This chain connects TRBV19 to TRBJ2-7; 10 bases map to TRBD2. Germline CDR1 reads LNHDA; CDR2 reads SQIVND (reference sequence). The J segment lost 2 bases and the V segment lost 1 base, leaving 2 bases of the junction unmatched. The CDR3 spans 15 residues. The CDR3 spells CASSIVAGGTYEQYF. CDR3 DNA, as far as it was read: TGTGCCAGTAGTATAGTAGCGGGAGGAACCTACGAG.

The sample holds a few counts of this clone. The chain's CDR3 is CASSEGGGDTQYF. CDR3 DNA, as far as it was read: TGTGCCAGCAGTGAAGGAGGGGGAGATACG. The chain carries TRBV6-1 and TRBJ2-3, with D possibly TRBD1 on 6 matching bases. The CDR3 extends 3 residues past the end of the read, so its final part is completed from the germline J gene. The CDR3 consists of 13 residues. The V end was cut by 1 base, the J end by 5 bases, with 7 bases between. The germline CDR1 and CDR2 sequences are MNHNS and SASEGT.

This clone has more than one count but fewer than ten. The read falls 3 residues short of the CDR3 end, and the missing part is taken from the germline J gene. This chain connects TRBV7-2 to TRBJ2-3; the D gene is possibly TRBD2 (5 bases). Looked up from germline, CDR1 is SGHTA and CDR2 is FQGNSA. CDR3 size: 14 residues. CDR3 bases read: TGTGCCAGCAGCCCCGGACTCTCCCCTCCGACG. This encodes CASSPGLSPPT. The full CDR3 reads CASSPGLSPPTQYF.

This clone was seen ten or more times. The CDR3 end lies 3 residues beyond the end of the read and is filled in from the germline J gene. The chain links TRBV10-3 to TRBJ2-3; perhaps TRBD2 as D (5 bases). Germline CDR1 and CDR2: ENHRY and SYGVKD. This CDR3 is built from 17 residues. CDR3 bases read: TGTGCCATATCCCGTCGGGTGGGCAACCGGGGATTGGAGACG. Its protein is CAISRRVGNRGLET. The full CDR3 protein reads CAISRRVGNRGLETQYF.

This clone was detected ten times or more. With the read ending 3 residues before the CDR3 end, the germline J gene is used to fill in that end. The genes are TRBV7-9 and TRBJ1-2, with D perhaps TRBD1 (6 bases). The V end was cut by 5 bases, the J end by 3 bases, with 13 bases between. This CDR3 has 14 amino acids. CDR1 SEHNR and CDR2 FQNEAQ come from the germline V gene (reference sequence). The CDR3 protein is CASSPPGHHYGYTF. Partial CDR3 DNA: TGTGCCAGCAGCCCACCGGGACATCACTATGGC.

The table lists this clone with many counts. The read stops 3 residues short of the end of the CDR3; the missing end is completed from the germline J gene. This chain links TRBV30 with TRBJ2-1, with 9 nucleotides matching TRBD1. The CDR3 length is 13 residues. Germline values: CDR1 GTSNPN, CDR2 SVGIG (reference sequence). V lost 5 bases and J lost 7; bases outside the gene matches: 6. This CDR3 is CAWEGTGKNEQFF. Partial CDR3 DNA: TGTGCCTGGGAGGGGACAGGGAAGAATGAG.

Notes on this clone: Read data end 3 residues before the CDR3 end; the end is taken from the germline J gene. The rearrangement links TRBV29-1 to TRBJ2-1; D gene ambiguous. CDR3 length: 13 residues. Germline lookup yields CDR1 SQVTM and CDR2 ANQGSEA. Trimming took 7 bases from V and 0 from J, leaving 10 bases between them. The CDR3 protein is CSASQASYNEQFF. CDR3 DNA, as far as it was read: TGCAGCGCCAGCCAGGCCTCCTACAATGAG.

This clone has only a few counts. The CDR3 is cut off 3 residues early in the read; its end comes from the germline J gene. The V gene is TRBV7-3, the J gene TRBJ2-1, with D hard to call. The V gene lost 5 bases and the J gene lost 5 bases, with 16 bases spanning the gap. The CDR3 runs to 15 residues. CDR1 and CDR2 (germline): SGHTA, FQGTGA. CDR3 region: CASSPSRSLDNEQFF. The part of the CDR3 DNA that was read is TGTGCCAGCAGCCCCAGCAGGTCGCTGGACAATGAG. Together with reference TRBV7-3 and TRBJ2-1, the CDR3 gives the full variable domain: GAGVSQTPSNKVTEKGKYVELRCDPISGHTALYWYRQSLGQGPEFLIYFQGTGAADDSGLPNDRFFAVRPEGSVSTLKIQRTERGDSAVYLCASSPSRSLDNEQFFGPGTRLTVL.

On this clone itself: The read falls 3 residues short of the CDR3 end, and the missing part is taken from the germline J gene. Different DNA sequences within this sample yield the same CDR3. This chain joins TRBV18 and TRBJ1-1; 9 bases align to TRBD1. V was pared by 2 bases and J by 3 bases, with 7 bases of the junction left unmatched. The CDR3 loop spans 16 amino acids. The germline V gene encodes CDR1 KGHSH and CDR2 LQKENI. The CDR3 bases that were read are TGTGCCAGCTCACCAGTGACAGGGGGTCGCGACACTGAA. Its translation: CASSPVTGGRDTE. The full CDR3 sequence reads CASSPVTGGRDTEAFF.

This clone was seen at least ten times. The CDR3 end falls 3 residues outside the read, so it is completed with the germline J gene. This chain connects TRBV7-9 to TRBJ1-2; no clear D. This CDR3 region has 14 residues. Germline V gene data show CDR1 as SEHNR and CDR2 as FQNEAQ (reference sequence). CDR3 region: CASSLSGPLGLYTF. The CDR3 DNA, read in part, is TGTGCCAGCAGCTTAAGCGGGCCCCTCGGGTTG.

CDR3 in amino acids: CASSRGLADYEQYF. The sequenced part of the CDR3 DNA is TGTGCCAGCAGTAGGGGACTAGCAGACTACGAG. The chain is built from TRBV2 and TRBJ2-7; TRBD2 matches at 9 bases. From the germline J gene comes the end of the CDR3, since the read stops 3 residues before it. The CDR3 is made up of 14 amino acids. Germline values: CDR1 SNHLY, CDR2 FYNNEI. V shed 5 bases and J 3 bases; nucleotides not matched to a gene: 5. Filled out from reference TRBV2 and TRBJ2-7, the complete variable domain reads EPEVTQTPSHQVTQMGQEVILRCVPISNHLYFYWYRQILGQKVEFLVSFYNNEISEKSEIFDDQFSVERPDGSNFTLKIRSTKLEDSAMYFCASSRGLADYEQYFGPGTRLTVT.

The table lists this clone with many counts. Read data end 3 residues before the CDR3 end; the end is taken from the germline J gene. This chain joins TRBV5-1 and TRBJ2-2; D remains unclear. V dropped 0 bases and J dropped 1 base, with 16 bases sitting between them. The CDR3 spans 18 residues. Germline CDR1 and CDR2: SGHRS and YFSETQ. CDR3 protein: CASSLASRQMLNTGELFF. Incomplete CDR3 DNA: TGCGCCAGCAGCTTGGCCTCCCGTCAGATGTTGAACACCGGGGAG.

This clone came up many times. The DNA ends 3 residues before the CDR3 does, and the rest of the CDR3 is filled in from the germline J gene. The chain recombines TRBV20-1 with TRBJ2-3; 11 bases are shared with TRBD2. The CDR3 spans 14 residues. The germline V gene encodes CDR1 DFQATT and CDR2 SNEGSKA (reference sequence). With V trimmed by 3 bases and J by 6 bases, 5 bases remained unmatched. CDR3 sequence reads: CSARRTSGFDTQYF. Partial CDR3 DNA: TGCAGTGCTAGGCGGACTAGCGGGTTTGATACG.